This TCR beta chain derives from a study of T cell responses to AZD1222 COVID-19 vaccine. Whole-study results and caveats: Mapped onto spike, vaccine-associated CD4 TCRs spanned it and were dominant at 160-218 and 743-854. Only six people who got AZD1222 tested seropositive at baseline.

As for this clone: Its antigen is currently unknown.

Data came from immunoSEQ multiplex PCR; TCRdb stores just in-frame clones and leaves some out. This sample carries about 140,000 clones, over 85% of them seen once, and the ten largest clones take just over 5.5%. This CDR3 spans 18 amino acids. Germline-derived CDR1 and CDR2 are MNHEY and SMNVEV (reference sequence). The trim removed 3 bases at V and 2 bases at J, leaving 12 bases unmatched. The source is an adult in good health. This chain uses TRBV27 with TRBJ1-5, with 8 nucleotides matching TRBD1. The starting material was peripheral blood, obtained on day 0 of AZD1222 vaccination. DNA of the CDR3: TGTGCCAGCAGTTTTCGCAGTCCGGGACAGGTAGGCAATCAGCCCCAGCATTTT. It yields the protein CASSFRSPGQVGNQPQHF.